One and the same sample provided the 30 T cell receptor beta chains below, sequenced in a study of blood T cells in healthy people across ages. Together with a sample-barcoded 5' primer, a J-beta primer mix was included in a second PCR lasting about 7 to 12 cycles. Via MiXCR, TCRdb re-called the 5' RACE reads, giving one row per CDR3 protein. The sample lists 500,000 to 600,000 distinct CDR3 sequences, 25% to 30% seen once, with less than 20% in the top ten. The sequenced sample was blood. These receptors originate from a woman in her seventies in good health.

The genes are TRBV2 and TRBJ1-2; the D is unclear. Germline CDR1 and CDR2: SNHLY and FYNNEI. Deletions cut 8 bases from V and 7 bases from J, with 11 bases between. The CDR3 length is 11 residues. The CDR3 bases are TGTGCCAGCGTGCAGAGCGGTGGCTACACCTTC. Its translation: CASVQSGGYTF.

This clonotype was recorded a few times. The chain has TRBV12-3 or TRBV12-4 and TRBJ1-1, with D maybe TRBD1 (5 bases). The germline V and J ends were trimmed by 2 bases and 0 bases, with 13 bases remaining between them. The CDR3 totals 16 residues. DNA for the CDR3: TGTGCCAGCAGTTTACAGGAGGGGCCCATGAACACTGAAGCTTTCTTT. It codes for CASSLQEGPMNTEAFF.

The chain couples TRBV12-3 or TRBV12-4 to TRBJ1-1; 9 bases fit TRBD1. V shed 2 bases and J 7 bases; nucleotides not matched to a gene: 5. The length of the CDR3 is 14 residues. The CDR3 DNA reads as TGTGCCAGCAGTTTATGGGACAGGGTGCGTGAAGCTTTCTTT. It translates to CASSLWDRVREAFF.

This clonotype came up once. The CDR3 sequence is CAISFNRDRSEAFF. The CDR3 DNA is TGTGCCATCAGTTTCAACCGGGACAGGAGTGAAGCTTTCTTT. The rearrangement uses TRBV10-3 and TRBJ1-1; 8 nucleotides match TRBD1. The germline CDR1 and CDR2 sequences are ENHRY and SYGVKD. The CDR3 runs 14 residues. With V trimmed by 5 bases and J by 7 bases, 9 bases remained unmatched.

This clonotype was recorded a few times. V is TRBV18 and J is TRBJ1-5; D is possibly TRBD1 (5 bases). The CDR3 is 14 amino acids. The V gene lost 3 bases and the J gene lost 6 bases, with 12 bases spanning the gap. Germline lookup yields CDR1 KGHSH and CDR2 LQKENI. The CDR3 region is CASSPQGSGQPQHF. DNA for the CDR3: TGTGCCAGCTCACCGCAGGGCTCGGGTCAGCCCCAGCATTTT.

The CDR3 reads CASSLNRAGETQYF. As DNA, the CDR3 is TGTGCCAGCAGCTTAAACAGGGCAGGGGAGACCCAGTACTTC. The V and J genes are TRBV7-2 and TRBJ2-5; D possibly corresponds to TRBD1 (6 bases). The CDR3 spans 14 residues. In germline, CDR1 is SGHTA, CDR2 FQGNSA. V lost 2 bases to trimming and J lost 5 bases, with 12 bases between them.

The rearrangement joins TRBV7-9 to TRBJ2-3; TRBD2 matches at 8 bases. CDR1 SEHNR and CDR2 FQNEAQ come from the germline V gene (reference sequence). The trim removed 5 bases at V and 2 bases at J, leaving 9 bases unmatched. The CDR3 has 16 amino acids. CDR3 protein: CASSPQERGNTDTQYF. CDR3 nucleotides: TGTGCCAGCAGCCCCCAGGAGCGGGGGAACACAGATACGCAGTATTTT.

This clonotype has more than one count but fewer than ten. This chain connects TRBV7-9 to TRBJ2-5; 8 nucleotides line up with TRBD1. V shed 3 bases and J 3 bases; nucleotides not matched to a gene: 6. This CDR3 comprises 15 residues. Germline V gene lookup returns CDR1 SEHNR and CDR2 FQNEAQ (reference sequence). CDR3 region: CASSFMGQEEETQYF. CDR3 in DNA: TGTGCCAGCAGCTTTATGGGACAGGAAGAAGAGACCCAGTACTTC.

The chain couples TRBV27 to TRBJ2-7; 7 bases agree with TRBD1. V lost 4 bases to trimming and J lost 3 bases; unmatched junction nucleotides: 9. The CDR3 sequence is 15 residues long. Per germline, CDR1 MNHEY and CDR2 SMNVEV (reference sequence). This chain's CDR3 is CASSWAKGAIYEQYF. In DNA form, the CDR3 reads TGTGCCAGCAGTTGGGCCAAGGGGGCTATCTACGAGCAGTACTTC.

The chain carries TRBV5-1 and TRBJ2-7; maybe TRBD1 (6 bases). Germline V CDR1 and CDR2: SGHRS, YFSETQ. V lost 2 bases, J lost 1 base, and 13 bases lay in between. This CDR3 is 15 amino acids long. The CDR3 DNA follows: TGCGCCAGCAGCTTCTCCGGGACAAATTCCTACGAGCAGTACTTC. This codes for CASSFSGTNSYEQYF.

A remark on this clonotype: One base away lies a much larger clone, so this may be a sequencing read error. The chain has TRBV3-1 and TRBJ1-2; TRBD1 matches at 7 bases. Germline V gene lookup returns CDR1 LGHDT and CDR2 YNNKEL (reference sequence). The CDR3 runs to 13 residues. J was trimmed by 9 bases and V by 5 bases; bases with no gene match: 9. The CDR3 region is CASSDTGADSYTF. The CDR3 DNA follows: TGTGCCAGCAGCGACACAGGGGCTGACAGCTACACCTTC. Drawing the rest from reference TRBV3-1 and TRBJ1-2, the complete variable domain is DTAVSQTPKYLVTQMGNDKSIKCEQNLGHDTMYWYKQDSKKFLKIMFSYNNKELIINETVPNRFSPKSPDKAHLNLHINSLELGDSAVYFCASSDTGADSYTFGSGTRLTVV.

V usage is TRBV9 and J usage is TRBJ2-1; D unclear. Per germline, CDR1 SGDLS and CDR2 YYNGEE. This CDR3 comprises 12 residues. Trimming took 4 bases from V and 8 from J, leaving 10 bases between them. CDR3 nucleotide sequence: TGTGCCAGCAGCCTCCAGGTGGATGAGCAGTTCTTC. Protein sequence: CASSLQVDEQFF.

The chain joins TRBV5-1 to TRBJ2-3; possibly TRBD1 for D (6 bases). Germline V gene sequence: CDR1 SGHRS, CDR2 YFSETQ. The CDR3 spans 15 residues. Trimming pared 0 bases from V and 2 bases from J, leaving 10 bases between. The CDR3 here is CASSLGDTITDTQYF. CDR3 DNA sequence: TGCGCCAGCAGCTTGGGGGACACCATCACAGATACGCAGTATTTT.

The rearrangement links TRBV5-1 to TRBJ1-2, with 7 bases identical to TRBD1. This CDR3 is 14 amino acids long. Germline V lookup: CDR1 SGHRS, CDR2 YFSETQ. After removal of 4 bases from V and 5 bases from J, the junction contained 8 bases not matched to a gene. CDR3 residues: CASSPSPGQYGYTF. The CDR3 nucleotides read TGCGCCAGCAGCCCCTCCCCGGGACAGTATGGCTACACCTTC.

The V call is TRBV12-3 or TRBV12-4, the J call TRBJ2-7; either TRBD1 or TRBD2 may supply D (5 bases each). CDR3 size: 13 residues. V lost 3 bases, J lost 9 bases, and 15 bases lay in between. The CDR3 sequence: CASSLRVTGRQYF. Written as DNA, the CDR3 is TGTGCCAGCAGTTTGCGGGTAACGGGGCGGCAGTACTTC.

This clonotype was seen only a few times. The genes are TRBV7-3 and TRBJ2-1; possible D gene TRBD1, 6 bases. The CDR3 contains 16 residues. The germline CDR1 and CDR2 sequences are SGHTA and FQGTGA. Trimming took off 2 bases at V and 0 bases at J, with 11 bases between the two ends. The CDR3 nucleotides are TGTGCCAGCAGCTTATTAAGGGGGAGCTCCTACAATGAGCAGTTCTTC. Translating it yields CASSLLRGSSYNEQFF.

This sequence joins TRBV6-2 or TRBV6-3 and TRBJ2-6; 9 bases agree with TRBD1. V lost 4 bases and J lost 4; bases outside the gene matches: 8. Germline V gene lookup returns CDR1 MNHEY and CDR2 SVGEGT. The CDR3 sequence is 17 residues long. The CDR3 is CASSSPGQGTGANVLTF. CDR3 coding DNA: TGTGCCAGCAGTTCCCCGGGACAGGGTACGGGGGCCAACGTCCTGACTTTC.

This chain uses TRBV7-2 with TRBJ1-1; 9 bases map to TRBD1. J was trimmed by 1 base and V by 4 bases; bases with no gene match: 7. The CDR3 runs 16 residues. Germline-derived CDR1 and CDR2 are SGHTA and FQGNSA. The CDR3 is CASSSPGQGSNTEAFF. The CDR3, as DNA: TGTGCCAGCAGCTCACCGGGACAGGGTTCGAACACTGAAGCTTTCTTT.

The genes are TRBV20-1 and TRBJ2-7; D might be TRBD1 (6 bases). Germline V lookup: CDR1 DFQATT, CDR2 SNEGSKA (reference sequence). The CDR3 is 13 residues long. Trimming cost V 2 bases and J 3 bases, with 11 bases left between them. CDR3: CSARQGLGYEQYF. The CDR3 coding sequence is TGCAGTGCTAGACAGGGGCTGGGCTACGAGCAGTACTTC.

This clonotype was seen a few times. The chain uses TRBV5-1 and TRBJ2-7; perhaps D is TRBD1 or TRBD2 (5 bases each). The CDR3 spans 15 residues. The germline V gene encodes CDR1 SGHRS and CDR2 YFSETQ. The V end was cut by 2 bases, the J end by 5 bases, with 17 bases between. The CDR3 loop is CASSFKAGIGDEQYF. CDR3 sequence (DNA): TGCGCCAGCAGCTTTAAAGCCGGGATAGGGGACGAGCAGTACTTC.

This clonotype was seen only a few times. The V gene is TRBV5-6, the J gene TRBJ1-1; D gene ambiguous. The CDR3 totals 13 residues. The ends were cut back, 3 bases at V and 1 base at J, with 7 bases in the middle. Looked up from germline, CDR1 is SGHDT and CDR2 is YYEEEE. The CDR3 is CASSSPRNTEAFF. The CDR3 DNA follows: TGTGCCAGCAGCTCTCCCAGGAACACTGAAGCTTTCTTT.

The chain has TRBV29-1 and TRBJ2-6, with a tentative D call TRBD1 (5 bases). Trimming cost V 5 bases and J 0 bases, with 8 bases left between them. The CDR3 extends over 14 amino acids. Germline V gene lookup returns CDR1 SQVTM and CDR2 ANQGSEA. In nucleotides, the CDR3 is TGCAGCGTTCCAACAGGCTCTGGGGCCAACGTCCTGACTTTC. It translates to CSVPTGSGANVLTF.

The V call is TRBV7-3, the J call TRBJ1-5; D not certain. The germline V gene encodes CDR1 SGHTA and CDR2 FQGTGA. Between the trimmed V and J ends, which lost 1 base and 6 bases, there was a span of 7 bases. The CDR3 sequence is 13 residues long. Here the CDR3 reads CASSLSVGQPQHF. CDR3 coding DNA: TGTGCCAGCAGCTTAAGCGTCGGTCAGCCCCAGCATTTT.

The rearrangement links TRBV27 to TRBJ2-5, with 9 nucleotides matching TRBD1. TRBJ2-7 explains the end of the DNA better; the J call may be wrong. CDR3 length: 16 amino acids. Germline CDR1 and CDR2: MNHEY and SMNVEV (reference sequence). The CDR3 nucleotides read TGTGCCAGCAGTTTTACCGGGACAGGGAGGATTTACGAGCAGTACTTC. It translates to CASSFTGTGRIYEQYF.

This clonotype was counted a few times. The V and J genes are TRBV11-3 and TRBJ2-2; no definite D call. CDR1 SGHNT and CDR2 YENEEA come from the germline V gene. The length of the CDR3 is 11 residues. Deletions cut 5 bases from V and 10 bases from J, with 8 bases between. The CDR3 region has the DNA TGTGCCAGCAGCCCCAATACGGAGCTGTTTTTT. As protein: CASSPNTELFF.

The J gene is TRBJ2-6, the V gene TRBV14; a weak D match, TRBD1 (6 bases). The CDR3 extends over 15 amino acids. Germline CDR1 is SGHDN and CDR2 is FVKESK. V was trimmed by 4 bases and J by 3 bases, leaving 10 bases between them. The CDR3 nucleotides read TGTGCCAGCAGCCCAAACAGGGTTGGGGCCAACGTCCTGACTTTC. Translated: CASSPNRVGANVLTF.

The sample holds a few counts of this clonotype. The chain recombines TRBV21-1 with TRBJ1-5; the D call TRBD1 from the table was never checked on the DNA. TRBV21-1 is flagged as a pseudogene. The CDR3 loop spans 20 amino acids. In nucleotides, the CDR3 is TGTGCCAGCAGCAAAGATGGAAGGGGACAGGGGACCTATAGCAATCAGCCCCAGCATTTT. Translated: CASSKDGRGQGTYSNQPQHF.

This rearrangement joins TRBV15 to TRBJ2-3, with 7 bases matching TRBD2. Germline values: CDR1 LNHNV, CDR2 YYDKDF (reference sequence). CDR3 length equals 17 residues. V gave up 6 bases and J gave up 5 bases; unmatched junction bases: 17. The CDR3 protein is CATSAKGGSIMEDTQYF. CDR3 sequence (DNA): TGTGCCACCAGTGCCAAGGGAGGGAGTATAATGGAAGATACGCAGTATTTT. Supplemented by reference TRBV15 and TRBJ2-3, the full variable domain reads DAMVIQNPRYQVTQFGKPVTLSCSQTLNHNVMYWYQQKSSQAPKLLFHYYDKDFNNEADTPDNFQSRRPNTSFCFLDIRSPGLGDTAMYLCATSAKGGSIMEDTQYFGPGTRLTVL.

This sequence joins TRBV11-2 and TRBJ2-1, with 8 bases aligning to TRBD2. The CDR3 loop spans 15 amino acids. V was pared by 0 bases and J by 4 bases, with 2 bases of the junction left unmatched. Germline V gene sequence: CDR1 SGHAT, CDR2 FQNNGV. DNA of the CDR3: TGTGCCAGCAGCTTAGAACTAGCGGAGTACAATGAGCAGTTCTTC. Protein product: CASSLELAEYNEQFF.

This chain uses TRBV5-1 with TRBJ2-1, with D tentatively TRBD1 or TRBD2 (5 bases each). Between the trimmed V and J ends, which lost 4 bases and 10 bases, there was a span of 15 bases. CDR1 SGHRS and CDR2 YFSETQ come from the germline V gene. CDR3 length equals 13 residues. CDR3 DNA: TGCGCCAGCAGCGCCCCCGGGGCGTTGGAGCAGTTCTTC. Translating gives CASSAPGALEQFF.